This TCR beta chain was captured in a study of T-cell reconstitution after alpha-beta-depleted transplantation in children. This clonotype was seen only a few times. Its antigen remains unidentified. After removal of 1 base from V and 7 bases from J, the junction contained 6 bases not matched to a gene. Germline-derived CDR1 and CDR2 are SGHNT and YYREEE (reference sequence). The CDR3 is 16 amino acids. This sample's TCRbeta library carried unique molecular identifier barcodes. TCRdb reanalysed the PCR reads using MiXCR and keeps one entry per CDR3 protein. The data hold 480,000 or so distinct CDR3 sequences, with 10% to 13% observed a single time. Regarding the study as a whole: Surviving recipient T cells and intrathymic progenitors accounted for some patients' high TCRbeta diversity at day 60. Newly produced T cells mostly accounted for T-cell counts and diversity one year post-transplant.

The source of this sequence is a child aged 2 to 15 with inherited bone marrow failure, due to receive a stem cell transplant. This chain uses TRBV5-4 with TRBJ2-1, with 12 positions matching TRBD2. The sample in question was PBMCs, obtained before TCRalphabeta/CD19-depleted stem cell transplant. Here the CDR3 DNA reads TGTGCCAGCAGCTTGAAAGTGCTAGCGGGAGGGAATGAGCAGTTCTTC. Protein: CASSLKVLAGGNEQFF. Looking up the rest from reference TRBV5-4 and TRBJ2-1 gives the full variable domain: ETGVTQSPTHLIKTRGQQVTLRCSSQSGHNTVSWYQQALGQGPQFIFQYYREEENGRGNFPPRFSGLQFPNYSSELNVNALELDDSALYLCASSLKVLAGGNEQFFGPGTRLTVL.